The subject of this entry is one T cell receptor (beta chain). UMI-labeled 5' RACE yielded the TRB cDNA libraries. TCRdb re-called the 5' RACE reads and catalogs CDR3 proteins one per entry, DNA excluded. In total, the table holds 90,000 to 100,000 distinct CDR3 sequences. Triplicate sorting captured approximately 290,000 cells each from every CD8+ T cell subset. This CDR3 region has 14 residues. These data originate in a study of CXCR3-negative and CXCR3-positive naive CD8 T cells. The V call is TRBV12-3 or TRBV12-4, the J call TRBJ2-7; TCRdb indicates TRBD2, and absent DNA this call remains unverified. The source material was naive CXCR3- CD8+ T cells from blood. Subset specified: CD45RO-CCR7+CD27+CD95- naive CD8+ T cells lacking CXCR3 (TNR3-). This receptor was identified in a human donor in good health. Some clones in this sample may be carry-over from other donors' samples. The CDR3 sequence: CASSLPPPDYEQYF.